This record concerns one T cell receptor (beta chain) sequence. The sample belongs to a study of blood T cell repertoires in COVID-19. In the study overall: Acute and convalescent COVID-19 specimens originated in the United States, Italy and Spain. T cells, B-cell-depleted T cells, or PBMCs supplied cDNA or gDNA.

Methods used by the authors: Scientists estimated how many nucleated cells there were by amplifying reference gene primers. Repertoires were generated with immunoSEQ multiplex PCR, while TCRdb's copy carries only in-frame clones and drops some. V, J and clone size are taken as reported in that table, and D and trimming were inferred from the DNA itself. The sample carries 70,000 or so clones, about nine tenths recorded once. Trimming took off 1 base at V and 5 bases at J, with 12 bases between the two ends. The CDR3 has 15 residues. Looked up from germline, CDR1 is SEHNR and CDR2 is FQNEAQ (reference sequence).

V usage is TRBV7-9 and J usage is TRBJ1-5; D is perhaps TRBD1 (5 bases). The clonotype originates from a woman between 45 and 60 years old with acute or convalescent COVID-19. The sequencing sample was made of peripheral blood. CDR3 nucleotides: TGTGCCAGCAGCTTAGGTGGCAGGGTTGATCAGCCCCAGCATTTT. Translating gives CASSLGGRVDQPQHF.